The 30 T cell receptor beta chains below were found in one sample sequenced in a study of CD8+ T cells in alopecia areata. Extracted RNA was reverse transcribed, and the resulting cDNA served as sequencing template. The table came from immunoSEQ multiplex PCR; TCRdb's copy has only in-frame clones and leaves some out. This sample has hundreds of thousands of clones; 60% occur once, and the top ten carry about 0.89%. Treatment given: oral pan-JAK inhibitor, 5-10 mg twice daily. Sequenced material: CD4+ T cells sorted from blood, taken around week 54, from a patient treated with tofacitinib. The receptors were sampled from a human donor with alopecia areata.

This clone was recorded once. The chain links TRBV9 to TRBJ2-7; 7 bases map to TRBD2. Germline lookup yields CDR1 SGDLS and CDR2 YYNGEE. J was trimmed by 0 bases and V by 3 bases; bases with no gene match: 12. This CDR3 is built from 17 residues. CDR3 nucleotides: TGTGCCAGCAGCGAGGGTGGGAGCGGGGTCCGCTCCTACGAGCAGTACTTC. Translating it yields CASSEGGSGVRSYEQYF.

The V gene is TRBV9, the J gene TRBJ2-1; 10 bases match TRBD1. The junction had 8 bases not matched to a gene; V was cut back by 7 bases and J by 7 bases. From germline, CDR1 is SGDLS and CDR2 YYNGEE. The CDR3 covers 14 residues. The CDR3 here is CASAGDRGMNEQFF. CDR3 nucleotide sequence: TGTGCCAGCGCGGGGGACAGGGGTATGAATGAGCAGTTCTTC.

This clone was seen only a few times. The V and J genes are TRBV4-1 and TRBJ2-1; 9 bases are a match to TRBD2. The length of the CDR3 is 16 residues. The germline V gene encodes CDR1 MGHRA and CDR2 YSYEKL. V lost 1 base and J lost 6; bases outside the gene matches: 7. CDR3 bases: TGCGCCAGCAGCCAAGTCGGTAGCGGGGGAGCCAATGAGCAGTTCTTC. Amino acids: CASSQVGSGGANEQFF.

The chain uses TRBV7-3 and TRBJ2-2; D not certain. Looked up from germline, CDR1 is SGHTA and CDR2 is FQGTGA. CDR3 size: 12 residues. V was pared by 5 bases and J by 5 bases, with 6 bases between. DNA of the CDR3: TGTGCCAGCAGCCCCTCGACCGGGGAGCTGTTTTTT. Its translation: CASSPSTGELFF.

The rearrangement links TRBV30 to TRBJ1-6; 7 nucleotides agree with TRBD1. The CDR3 runs to 14 residues. Losses at the gene ends were 3 bases for V and 10 bases for J; bases not matched to a gene: 9. The germline V gene has CDR1 GTSNPN and CDR2 SVGIG (reference sequence). The CDR3 here is CAWRGDRGGSPLHF. For the CDR3, the DNA is TGTGCCTGGAGAGGGGACAGAGGCGGGTCACCCCTCCACTTT.

This clone was counted at least ten times. This chain joins TRBV7-6 and TRBJ2-7; the D is unclear. Per germline, CDR1 SGHVS and CDR2 FNYEAQ. V shed 0 bases and J shed 1 base, with 4 bases lying between them. The CDR3 has 13 residues. The CDR3 reads CASSLAASYEQYF. The DNA for the CDR3 is TGTGCCAGCAGCTTAGCGGCATCCTACGAGCAGTACTTC.

This clone occurred a few times. The V gene is TRBV11-1, the J gene TRBJ1-6; D is ambiguous. Trimming removed 5 bases from V and 8 bases from J, with 16 bases in between. Germline V lookup: CDR1 SGHAT, CDR2 FQDESV (reference sequence). The CDR3 spans 15 residues. In DNA form, the CDR3 reads TGTGCCAGCAGCGCTAGACCCGTCGTGGATTCACCCCTCCACTTT. Translation: CASSARPVVDSPLHF.

V and J are TRBV5-1 and TRBJ2-6; D remains unclear. Looked up from germline, CDR1 is SGHRS and CDR2 is YFSETQ. V shed 1 base and J shed 2 bases, with 1 base lying between them. This CDR3 is built from 13 residues. The CDR3 sequence is CASSLTGANVLTF. The CDR3 DNA sequence: TGCGCCAGCAGCTTGACTGGGGCCAACGTCCTGACTTTC.

The chain has TRBV5-1 and TRBJ2-7; 8 nucleotides match TRBD1. The V gene end was trimmed by 4 bases and the J gene end by 5 bases; junction bases not matched to a gene: 8. The CDR3 is made up of 14 amino acids. CDR1 and CDR2 (germline): SGHRS, YFSETQ. CDR3 DNA sequence: TGCGCCAGCAGCCCCAGGGGGCCCGGGAACGAGCAGTACTTC. Translating it yields CASSPRGPGNEQYF.

This chain links TRBV4-3 with TRBJ2-7; 7 bases line up with TRBD2. The CDR3 length is 16 residues. Germline V lookup: CDR1 LGHNA, CDR2 YSLEER. The V segment lost 0 bases and the J segment 3 bases; nucleotides outside the gene matches: 8. The CDR3 reads CASSQEGGTGYYEQYF. DNA for the CDR3: TGCGCCAGCAGCCAAGAGGGGGGGACGGGGTACTACGAGCAGTACTTC.

The chain is built from TRBV2 and TRBJ1-2; D is unclear. Germline V gives CDR1 SNHLY, CDR2 FYNNEI. The V and J ends lost 7 bases and 6 bases respectively, with 18 bases between them. The CDR3 has 14 residues. CDR3 residues: CASTKASQTDGYTF. DNA of the CDR3: TGTGCCAGCACCAAAGCGTCCCAGACCGATGGCTACACCTTC.

This clone was recorded a few times. J is TRBJ2-5 and V is TRBV29-1; 10 nucleotides match TRBD2. This CDR3 has 15 residues. V was pared by 4 bases and J by 1 base, with 6 bases of the junction left unmatched. Germline CDR1 SQVTM, CDR2 ANQGSEA. DNA for the CDR3: TGCAGCGTTGTTCCCCCTAGCGGGAGCCAAGAGACCCAGTACTTC. Its translation: CSVVPPSGSQETQYF.

This chain uses TRBV30 with TRBJ2-3, with D perhaps matching TRBD2 (5 bases). Trimming shortened V by 7 bases and J by 0 bases, and 11 bases separated the two germline ends. Germline V gene lookup returns CDR1 GTSNPN and CDR2 SVGIG (reference sequence). This CDR3 is built from 13 residues. CDR3 in amino acids: CAFALDSTDTQYF. The CDR3 DNA follows: TGTGCCTTTGCACTAGATAGCACAGATACGCAGTATTTT.

The chain links TRBV10-1 to TRBJ2-3; 8 bases line up with TRBD2. Germline V gene data show CDR1 as WNHNN and CDR2 as SYGVQD (reference sequence). The CDR3 consists of 15 residues. Unmatched junction bases numbered 11, after V lost 6 bases and J lost 6 bases. The CDR3 here is CASSATGTRVDTQYF. The CDR3 DNA reads TGCGCCAGCAGCGCAACCGGGACTAGGGTGGATACGCAGTATTTT.

The chain employs TRBV6-5 and TRBJ2-7, with D possibly TRBD1 on 6 matching bases. CDR1 and CDR2 (germline): MNHEY, SVGAGI. This CDR3 has 12 residues. Trimming took off 10 bases at V and 2 bases at J, with 12 bases between the two ends. CDR3 loop: CATGGQAYEQYF. The DNA for the CDR3 is TGTGCCACTGGGGGACAAGCCTACGAGCAGTACTTC.

The genes are TRBV6-5 and TRBJ1-2, with 8 positions matching TRBD1. The germline V gene encodes CDR1 MNHEY and CDR2 SVGAGI. After removal of 7 bases from V and 2 bases from J, the junction contained 3 bases not matched to a gene. The CDR3 covers 13 residues. The CDR3 region is CASNRQGNYGYTF. The CDR3 region has the DNA TGTGCCAGCAACCGACAGGGGAACTATGGCTACACCTTC.

The chain joins TRBV6-4 to TRBJ1-6, with TRBD1 matching 10 bases. The CDR3 extends over 12 amino acids. Unmatched junction bases numbered 0, after V lost 8 bases and J lost 8 bases. The germline gives CDR1 MRHNA, CDR2 SNTAGT. CDR3 coding DNA: TGTGCCAGCGGGACAGGGGATTCACCCCTCCACTTT. It translates to CASGTGDSPLHF.

In this sample, this clone turned up once. The CDR3 region has the DNA TGTGCCATCAGAACCGGGACAGGAACCTACGAGCAGTACTTC. It yields the protein CAIRTGTGTYEQYF. The chain combines TRBV10-3 with TRBJ2-7, with 8 bases that match TRBD1. CDR3 size: 14 residues. CDR1 is ENHRY, CDR2 SYGVKD, per germline. Trimming cost V 6 bases and J 2 bases; bases outside gene matches: 6.

In this sample, this clone turned up a few times. This sample includes further DNA sequences coding for the same CDR3. The chain recombines TRBV5-1 with TRBJ2-3, with D unclear. The CDR3 runs 12 residues. V was clipped by 2 bases and J by 4 bases, with 5 bases between them. Germline V gene data show CDR1 as SGHRS and CDR2 as YFSETQ. This CDR3 is CASSFGADTQYF. CDR3 nucleotides: TGCGCCAGCAGCTTTGGGGCAGATACGCAGTATTTT.

In its sample, this clone was seen a few times. This chain uses TRBV6-5 with TRBJ1-6; 10 nucleotides agree with TRBD1. The CDR3 is 15 residues long. Germline V gene sequence: CDR1 MNHEY, CDR2 SVGAGI. With 6 bases clipped from V and 6 bases from J, the junction kept 5 bases outside the gene matches. CDR3 nucleotide sequence: TGTGCCAGCAGCCTCGGGGACAGGGGTAATTCACCCCTCCACTTT. Translated, it gives CASSLGDRGNSPLHF.

The V and J genes are TRBV15 and TRBJ2-5, with D tentatively TRBD2 (5 bases). The V end was cut by 0 bases, the J end by 4 bases, with 12 bases between. Per the germline V gene, CDR1 is LNHNV and CDR2 is YYDKDF (reference sequence). This CDR3 comprises 15 residues. CDR3 sequence (DNA): TGTGCCACCAGCAGAGAGGCTAGCAATCGAGAGACCCAGTACTTC. It encodes CATSREASNRETQYF.

This clone has more than one count but fewer than ten. The genes are TRBV6-5 and TRBJ1-4; perhaps TRBD1 as D (5 bases). CDR3 length: 14 amino acids. Germline V gene sequence: CDR1 MNHEY, CDR2 SVGAGI. The germline V and J ends were trimmed by 6 bases and 5 bases, with 13 bases remaining between them. CDR3 in amino acids: CASRTGTQNEKLFF. In nucleotides, the CDR3 is TGTGCCAGCAGGACCGGGACCCAAAATGAAAAACTGTTTTTT.

The chain carries TRBV10-3 and TRBJ1-2; D is unresolved. Germline V CDR1 and CDR2: ENHRY, SYGVKD. V was cut by 5 bases and J by 8 bases, with 12 bases left in between. This CDR3 spans 12 amino acids. In DNA form, the CDR3 reads TGTGCCATCAGTCCCCTTGGAGTGGGCTACACCTTC. Its translation is CAISPLGVGYTF.

The gene calls are TRBV28 and TRBJ1-5, with D tentatively TRBD1 (5 bases). The germline V gene encodes CDR1 MDHEN and CDR2 SYDVKM. Trimming shortened V by 10 bases and J by 7 bases, and 23 bases separated the two germline ends. The CDR3 runs to 15 residues. CDR3 protein: CATQPSQGRGQPQHF. The CDR3 region has the DNA TGTGCCACCCAACCGTCGCAGGGACGAGGGCAGCCCCAGCATTTT.

The V and J genes are TRBV29-1 and TRBJ2-3; TRBD1 is a possible D gene (5 bases). V gave up 3 bases and J gave up 1 base, with 17 bases separating them. Per the germline V gene, CDR1 is SQVTM and CDR2 is ANQGSEA. The CDR3 is made up of 16 amino acids. The CDR3 nucleotides are TGCAGCGTTGATTTGGGAAGGGGCGAAGGCACAGATACGCAGTATTTT. Translating gives CSVDLGRGEGTDTQYF.

The rearrangement uses TRBV6-5 and TRBJ2-7; the match to TRBD1 covers 8 bases. With 8 bases clipped from V and 2 bases from J, the junction kept 2 bases outside the gene matches. CDR1 is MNHEY and CDR2 is SVGAGI in the germline V gene. This CDR3 has 12 residues. The CDR3 DNA is TGTGCCAGCGGGGACAGGACCTACGAGCAGTACTTC. Amino acids: CASGDRTYEQYF.

The genes are TRBV30 and TRBJ1-5; D is perhaps TRBD1 (6 bases). There are 14 residues in the CDR3. Germline V gives CDR1 GTSNPN, CDR2 SVGIG (reference sequence). The ends were cut back, 2 bases at V and 7 bases at J, with 15 bases in the middle. The CDR3 loop reads CAWSPGQRAQPQHF. The DNA of the CDR3 is TGTGCCTGGAGTCCTGGACAGCGGGCCCAGCCCCAGCATTTT.

The chain carries TRBV15 and TRBJ1-2; maybe TRBD1 (5 bases). The CDR3 extends over 13 amino acids. Germline V gene sequence: CDR1 LNHNV, CDR2 YYDKDF (reference sequence). Trimming cost V 5 bases and J 5 bases, with 12 bases left between them. CDR3 protein: CATSPVGVYGYTF. In DNA form, the CDR3 reads TGTGCCACCAGCCCGGTGGGGGTTTATGGCTACACCTTC.

The rearrangement uses TRBV9 and TRBJ2-5, with 9 bases identical to TRBD2. This CDR3 has 16 residues. Germline V gene lookup returns CDR1 SGDLS and CDR2 YYNGEE. V trimming: 0 bases; J trimming: 2 bases; junction bases outside the gene matches: 5. CDR3 DNA: TGTGCCAGCAGCGTAGGGCTAGCGGGGCTGCAAGAGACCCAGTACTTC. Translated, it gives CASSVGLAGLQETQYF.

V usage is TRBV5-4 and J usage is TRBJ2-1, with D perhaps assigned TRBD1 or TRBD2 (6 bases each). The CDR3 sequence is 15 residues long. Germline V gene data show CDR1 as SGHNT and CDR2 as YYREEE (reference sequence). Trimming shortened V by 2 bases and J by 6 bases, and 15 bases separated the two germline ends. The CDR3: CASSFGGTRRNEQFF. CDR3 coding DNA: TGTGCCAGCAGCTTTGGAGGGACAAGGCGCAATGAGCAGTTCTTC. Full variable domain (missing parts from reference TRBV5-4 and TRBJ2-1): ETGVTQSPTHLIKTRGQQVTLRCSSQSGHNTVSWYQQALGQGPQFIFQYYREEENGRGNFPPRFSGLQFPNYSSELNVNALELDDSALYLCASSFGGTRRNEQFFGPGTRLTVL.